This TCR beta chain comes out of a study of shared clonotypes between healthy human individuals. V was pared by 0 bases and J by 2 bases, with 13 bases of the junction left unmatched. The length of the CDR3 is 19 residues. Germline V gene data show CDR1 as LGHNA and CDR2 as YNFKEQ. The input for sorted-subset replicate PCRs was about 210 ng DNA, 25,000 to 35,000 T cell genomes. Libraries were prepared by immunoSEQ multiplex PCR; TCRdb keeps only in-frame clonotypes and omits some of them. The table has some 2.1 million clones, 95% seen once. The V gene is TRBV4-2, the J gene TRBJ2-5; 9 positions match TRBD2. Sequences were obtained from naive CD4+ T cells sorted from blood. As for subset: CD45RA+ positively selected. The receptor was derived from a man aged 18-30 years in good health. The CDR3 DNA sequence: TGTGCCAGCAGCCAAGATGCGTGGAGCGGGGGGAATCCTCAAGAGACCCAGTACTTC. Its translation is CASSQDAWSGGNPQETQYF.